This TCR beta chain was recovered during a study of cytomegalovirus exposure and HLA in healthy donors. Findings of the study overall: Data from an earlier analysis indicated that most TCR beta V segments were productive either about 87% or about 30% of the time. Relative to the approximately 630-donor mean, N-insertions were reportedly fewer in an Asian-associated ancestry cluster in a later analysis.

The PCR contained 60 Vbeta and 13 Jbeta primers. Some clones are missing from TCRdb's copy, which holds only in-frame ones; the method was immunoSEQ multiplex PCR. The sample includes approximately 110,000 clones. Points on this clone: The antigen remains undetermined.

The specimen sequenced was PBMCs. The receptor was isolated from a man under 40 in good health and CMV-seronegative.

DNA of the CDR3: TGTGCCAGCAGCTTTACTAGCGTAGGTCTCTACAATGAGCAGTTCTTC. Amino acids: CASSFTSVGLYNEQFF. The chain couples TRBV11-2 to TRBJ2-1; 7 positions agree with TRBD2. This CDR3 spans 16 amino acids. The trim removed 3 bases at V and 3 bases at J, leaving 8 bases unmatched. CDR1 is SGHAT, CDR2 FQNNGV, per germline.